This T cell receptor (beta chain) was observed in a study of blood T cell repertoires in COVID-19. Study details: COVID-19 samples from acute and convalescent phases originated in the United States, Italy and Spain. Sample material is recorded as cDNA or gDNA derived from T cells, B-cell-depleted T cells, or PBMCs.

Data came from immunoSEQ multiplex PCR; TCRdb stores just in-frame clones and leaves some out. The sample yields about 89,000 clones, almost 85% seen once. The V and J ends lost 3 bases and 14 bases, in that order; junction bases with no gene match: 17. This CDR3 is built from 17 residues. CDR1 is MGHRA, CDR2 YSYEKL, per germline. The specimen sequenced was peripheral blood. The rearrangement uses TRBV4-1 and TRBJ1-6, with 9 bases identical to TRBD1. This clonotype originated in an older man with acute or convalescent COVID-19. The CDR3 DNA reads as TGCGCCAGCAGCCATGACCCCGGGACAGGGACTAAGAAGACCCTCCACTTT. Translating it yields CASSHDPGTGTKKTLHF.